This T cell receptor beta chain was identified during a study of molecular identifiers for immune sequencing clone quantification. The overall study: In replicates, RNA from approximately 20,000 or 98,000 naive CD8 cells was divided five ways and four parts were sequenced.

Comments on this clonotype: Its antigen is still unknown. This may be a read error, as it is one base from a much larger clone. No conserved phenylalanine or tryptophan is present at the end of the CDR3, so a read error is the likely explanation.

Study findings and constraints: Beyond 20 RNA copies, clones held over 98% of effector molecules, compared with under 1% in naive cells.

CDR1 and CDR2 from the germline V gene are GTSNPN and SVGIG (reference sequence). This CDR3 has 13 residues. V lost 5 bases, J lost 6 bases, and 8 bases stayed unmatched. In preparing bulk TCR libraries, previously described methods and listed TCR primers were used. TCRdb re-derived calls from the PCR reads in MiXCR, one entry per CDR3 protein. The table records 460,000 or so distinct CDR3 sequences, 25% of them present only once. The sample taken for sequencing was naive CD8+ T cells from blood, with Jurkat cell RNA spiked in. Documented subset: FACS-sorted CD8+CD4-CCR7+CD45RA+ naive T cells. The chain joins TRBV30 to TRBJ2-3; 7 nucleotides match TRBD1. This TCR was recovered from a human donor in good health. Some libraries in this study had Jurkat cell RNA spiked in. The CDR3 DNA reads as TGTGCCTGGGATCTACAGGGGTCCGATACGCAGTATCTT. This sequence encodes CAWDLQGSDTQYL.